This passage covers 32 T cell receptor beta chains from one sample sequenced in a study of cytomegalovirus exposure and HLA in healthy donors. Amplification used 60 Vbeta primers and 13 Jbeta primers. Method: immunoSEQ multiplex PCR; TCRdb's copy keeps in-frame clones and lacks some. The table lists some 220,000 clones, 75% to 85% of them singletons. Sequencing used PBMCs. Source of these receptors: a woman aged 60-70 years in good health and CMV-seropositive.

The CDR3 bases are TGTGCCAGCAGCCCTGTGGCGGGGATTCACGAGCAGTACTTC. Protein product: CASSPVAGIHEQYF. V usage is TRBV9 and J usage is TRBJ2-7; perhaps TRBD2 as D (6 bases). The V end was cut by 4 bases, the J end by 5 bases, with 16 bases between. Germline V gives CDR1 SGDLS, CDR2 YYNGEE. CDR3 size: 14 residues. The full variable domain, its missing parts supplied by reference TRBV9 and TRBJ2-7, is DSGVTQTPKHLITATGQRVTLRCSPRSGDLSVYWYQQSLDQGLQFLIQYYNGEERAKGNILERFSAQQFPDLHSELNLSSLELGDSALYFCASSPVAGIHEQYFGPGTRLTVT.

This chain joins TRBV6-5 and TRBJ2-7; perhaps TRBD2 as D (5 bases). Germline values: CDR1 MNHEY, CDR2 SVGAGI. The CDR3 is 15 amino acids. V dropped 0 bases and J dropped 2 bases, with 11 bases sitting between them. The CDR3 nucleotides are TGTGCCAGCAGTTACTCGGCGGGCAACCCCTACGAGCAGTACTTC. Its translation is CASSYSAGNPYEQYF.

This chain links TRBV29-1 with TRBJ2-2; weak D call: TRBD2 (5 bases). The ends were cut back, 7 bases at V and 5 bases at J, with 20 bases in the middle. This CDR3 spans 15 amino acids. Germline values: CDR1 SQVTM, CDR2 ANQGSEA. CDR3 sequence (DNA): TGCAGCGCTACAACACCCGGAGGTGGGACCGGGGAGCTGTTTTTT. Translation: CSATTPGGGTGELFF.

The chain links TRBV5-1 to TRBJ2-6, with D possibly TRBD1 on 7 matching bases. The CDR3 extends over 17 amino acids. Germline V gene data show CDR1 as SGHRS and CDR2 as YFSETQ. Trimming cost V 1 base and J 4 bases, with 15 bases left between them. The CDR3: CASSLQGGVSGANVLTF. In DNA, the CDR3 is TGCGCCAGCAGCTTGCAGGGGGGAGTCTCCGGGGCCAACGTCCTGACTTTC.

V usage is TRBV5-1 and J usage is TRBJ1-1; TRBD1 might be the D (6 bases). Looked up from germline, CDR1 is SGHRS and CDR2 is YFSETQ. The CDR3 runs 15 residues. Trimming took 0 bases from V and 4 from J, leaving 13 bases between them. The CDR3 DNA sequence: TGCGCCAGCAGCTTGGGTTCAGGGGCGATCACTGAAGCTTTCTTT. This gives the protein CASSLGSGAITEAFF.

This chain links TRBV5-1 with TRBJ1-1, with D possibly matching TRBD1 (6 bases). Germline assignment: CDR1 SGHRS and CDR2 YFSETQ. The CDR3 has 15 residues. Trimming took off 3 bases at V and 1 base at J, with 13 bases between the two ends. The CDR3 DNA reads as TGCGCCAGCAGCTCAGACGGACAGTCGAACACTGAAGCTTTCTTT. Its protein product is CASSSDGQSNTEAFF.

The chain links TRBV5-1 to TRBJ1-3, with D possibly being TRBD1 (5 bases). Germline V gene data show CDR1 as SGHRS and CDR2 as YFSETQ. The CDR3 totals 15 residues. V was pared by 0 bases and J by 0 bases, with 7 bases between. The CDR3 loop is CASSLGGVSGNTIYF. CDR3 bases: TGCGCCAGCAGCTTGGGGGGGGTCTCTGGAAACACCATATATTTT.

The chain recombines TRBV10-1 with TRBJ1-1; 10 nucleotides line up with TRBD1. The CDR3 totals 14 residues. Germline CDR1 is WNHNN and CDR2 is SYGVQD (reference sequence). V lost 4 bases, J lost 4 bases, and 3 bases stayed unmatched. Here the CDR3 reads CASSVRTGGTEAFF. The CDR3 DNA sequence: TGCGCCAGCAGTGTGAGGACAGGGGGCACTGAAGCTTTCTTT.

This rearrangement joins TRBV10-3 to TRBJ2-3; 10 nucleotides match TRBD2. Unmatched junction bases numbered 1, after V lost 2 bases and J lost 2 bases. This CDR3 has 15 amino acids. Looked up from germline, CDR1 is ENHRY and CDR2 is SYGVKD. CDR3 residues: CAISEGLAVTDTQYF. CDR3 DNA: TGTGCCATCAGTGAGGGACTAGCGGTCACAGATACGCAGTATTTT.

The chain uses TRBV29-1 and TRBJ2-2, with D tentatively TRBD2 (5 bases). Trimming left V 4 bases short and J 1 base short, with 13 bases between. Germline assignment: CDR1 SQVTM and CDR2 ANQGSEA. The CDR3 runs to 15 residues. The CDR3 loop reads CSVGRTYGNTGELFF. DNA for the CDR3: TGCAGCGTTGGGCGGACTTACGGGAACACCGGGGAGCTGTTTTTT.

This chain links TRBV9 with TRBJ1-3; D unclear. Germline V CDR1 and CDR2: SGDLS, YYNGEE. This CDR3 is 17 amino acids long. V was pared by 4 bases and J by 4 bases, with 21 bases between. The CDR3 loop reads CASSSRPDRPGGNTIYF. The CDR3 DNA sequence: TGTGCCAGCAGCTCCCGCCCAGACCGTCCAGGCGGAAACACCATATATTTT.

The CDR3 loop reads CASSLAVEQYF. CDR3 sequence (DNA): TGTGCCAGCAGCCTAGCTGTCGAGCAGTACTTC. This rearrangement joins TRBV5-6 to TRBJ2-7; D perhaps matches TRBD2 (5 bases). Per germline, CDR1 SGHDT and CDR2 YYEEEE. Trimming cost V 4 bases and J 6 bases, with 8 bases left between them. There are 11 residues in the CDR3.

This chain's CDR3 is CASSLVAGRSTDTQYF. The CDR3, as DNA: TGTGCCAGCAGCTTGGTCGCGGGGAGATCCACAGATACGCAGTATTTT. This chain links TRBV5-8 with TRBJ2-3, with D tentatively TRBD2 (6 bases). Germline V lookup: CDR1 SGHTS, CDR2 YDEGEE. The CDR3 consists of 16 residues. V lost 0 bases to trimming and J lost 2 bases, with 13 bases between them.

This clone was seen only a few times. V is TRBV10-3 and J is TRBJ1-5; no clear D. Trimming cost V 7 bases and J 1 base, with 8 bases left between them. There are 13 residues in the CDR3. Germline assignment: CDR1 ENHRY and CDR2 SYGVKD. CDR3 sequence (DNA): TGTGCCATCACCAACAGAAGCAATCAGCCCCAGCATTTT. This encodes CAITNRSNQPQHF.

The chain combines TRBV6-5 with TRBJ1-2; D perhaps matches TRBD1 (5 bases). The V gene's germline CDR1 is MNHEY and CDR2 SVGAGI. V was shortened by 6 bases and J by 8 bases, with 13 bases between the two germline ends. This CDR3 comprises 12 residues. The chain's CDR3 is CASSDPREGYTF. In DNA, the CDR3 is TGTGCCAGCAGCGACCCCAGGGAAGGCTACACCTTC.

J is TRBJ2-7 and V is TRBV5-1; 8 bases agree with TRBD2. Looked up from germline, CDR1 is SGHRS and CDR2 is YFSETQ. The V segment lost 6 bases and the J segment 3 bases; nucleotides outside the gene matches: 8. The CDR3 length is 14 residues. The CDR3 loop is CASTRVSGSYEQYF. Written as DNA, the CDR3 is TGCGCCAGCACCCGGGTGAGCGGGAGCTACGAGCAGTACTTC.

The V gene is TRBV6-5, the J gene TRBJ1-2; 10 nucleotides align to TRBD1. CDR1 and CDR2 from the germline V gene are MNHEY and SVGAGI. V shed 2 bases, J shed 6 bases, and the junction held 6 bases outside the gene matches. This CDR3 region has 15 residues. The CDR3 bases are TGTGCCAGCAGTTACCCGGGGGACAGGGGAGATGGCTACACCTTC. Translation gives CASSYPGDRGDGYTF.

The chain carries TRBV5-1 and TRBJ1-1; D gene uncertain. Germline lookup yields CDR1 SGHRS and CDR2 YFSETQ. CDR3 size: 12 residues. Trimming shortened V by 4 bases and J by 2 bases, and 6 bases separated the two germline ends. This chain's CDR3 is CASSPPNTEAFF. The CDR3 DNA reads TGCGCCAGCAGCCCTCCCAACACTGAAGCTTTCTTT. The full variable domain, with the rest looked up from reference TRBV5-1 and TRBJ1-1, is KAGVTQTPRYLIKTRGQQVTLSCSPISGHRSVSWYQQTPGQGLQFLFEYFSETQRNKGNFPGRFSGRQFSNSRSEMNVSTLELGDSALYLCASSPPNTEAFFGQGTRLTVV.

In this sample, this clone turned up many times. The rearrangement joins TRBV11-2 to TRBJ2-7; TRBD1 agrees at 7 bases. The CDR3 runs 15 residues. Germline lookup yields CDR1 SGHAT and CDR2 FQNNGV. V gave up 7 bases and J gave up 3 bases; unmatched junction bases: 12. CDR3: CASTQGRGIFYEQYF. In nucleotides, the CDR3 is TGTGCCAGCACCCAGGGCAGGGGGATATTCTACGAGCAGTACTTC. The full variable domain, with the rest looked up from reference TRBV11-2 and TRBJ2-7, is EAGVAQSPRYKIIEKRQSVAFWCNPISGHATLYWYQQILGQGPKLLIQFQNNGVVDDSQLPKDRFSAERLKGVDSTLKIQPAKLEDSAVYLCASTQGRGIFYEQYFGPGTRLTVT.

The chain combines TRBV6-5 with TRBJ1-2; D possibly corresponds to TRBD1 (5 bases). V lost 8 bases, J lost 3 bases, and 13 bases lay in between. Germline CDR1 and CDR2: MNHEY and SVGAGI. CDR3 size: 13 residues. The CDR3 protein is CASANGGDYGYTF. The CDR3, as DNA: TGTGCCAGCGCCAATGGGGGGGACTATGGCTACACCTTC.

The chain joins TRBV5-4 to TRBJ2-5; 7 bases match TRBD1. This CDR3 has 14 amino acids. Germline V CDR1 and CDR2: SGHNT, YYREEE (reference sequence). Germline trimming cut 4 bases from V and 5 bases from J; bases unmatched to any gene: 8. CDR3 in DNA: TGTGCCAGCAGCACCGGACAGGCGAGGGAGACCCAGTACTTC. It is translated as CASSTGQARETQYF.

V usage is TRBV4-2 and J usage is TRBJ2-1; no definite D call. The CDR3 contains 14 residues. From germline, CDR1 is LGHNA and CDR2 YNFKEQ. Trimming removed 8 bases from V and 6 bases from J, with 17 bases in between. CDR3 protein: CASYRQRNGNEQFF. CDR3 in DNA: TGTGCCAGCTACCGCCAACGCAACGGCAATGAGCAGTTCTTC.

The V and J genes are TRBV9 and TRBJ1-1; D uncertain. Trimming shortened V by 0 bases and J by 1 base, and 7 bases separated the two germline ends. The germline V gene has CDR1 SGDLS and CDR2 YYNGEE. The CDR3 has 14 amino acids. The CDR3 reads CASSVVGANTEAFF. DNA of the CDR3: TGTGCCAGCAGCGTAGTTGGAGCGAACACTGAAGCTTTCTTT. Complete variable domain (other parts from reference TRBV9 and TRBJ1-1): DSGVTQTPKHLITATGQRVTLRCSPRSGDLSVYWYQQSLDQGLQFLIQYYNGEERAKGNILERFSAQQFPDLHSELNLSSLELGDSALYFCASSVVGANTEAFFGQGTRLTVV.

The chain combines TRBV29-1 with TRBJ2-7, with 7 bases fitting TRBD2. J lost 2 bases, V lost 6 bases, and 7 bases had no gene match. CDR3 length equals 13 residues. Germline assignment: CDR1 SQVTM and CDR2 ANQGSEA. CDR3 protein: CSVRLAGAYEQYF. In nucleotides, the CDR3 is TGCAGCGTGCGGCTCGCGGGGGCCTACGAGCAGTACTTC.

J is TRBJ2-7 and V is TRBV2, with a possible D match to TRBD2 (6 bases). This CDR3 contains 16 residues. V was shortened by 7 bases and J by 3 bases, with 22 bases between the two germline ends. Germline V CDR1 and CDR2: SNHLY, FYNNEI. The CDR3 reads CASTNRGTHWDYEQYF. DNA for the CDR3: TGTGCCAGCACCAACCGGGGGACCCACTGGGACTACGAGCAGTACTTC. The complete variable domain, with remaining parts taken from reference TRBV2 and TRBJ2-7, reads EPEVTQTPSHQVTQMGQEVILRCVPISNHLYFYWYRQILGQKVEFLVSFYNNEISEKSEIFDDQFSVERPDGSNFTLKIRSTKLEDSAMYFCASTNRGTHWDYEQYFGPGTRLTVT.

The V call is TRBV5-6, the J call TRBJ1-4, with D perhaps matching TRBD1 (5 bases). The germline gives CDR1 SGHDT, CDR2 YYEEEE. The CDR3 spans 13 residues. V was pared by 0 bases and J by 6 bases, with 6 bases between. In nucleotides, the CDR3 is TGTGCCAGCAGCTTGGTAGGGGATGAAAAACTGTTTTTT. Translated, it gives CASSLVGDEKLFF.

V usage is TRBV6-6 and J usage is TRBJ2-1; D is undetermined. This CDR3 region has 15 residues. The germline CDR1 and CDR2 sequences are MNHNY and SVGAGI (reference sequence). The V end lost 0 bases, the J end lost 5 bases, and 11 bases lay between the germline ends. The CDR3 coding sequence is TGTGCCAGCAGTTACTCGATGGGCACCCACAATGAGCAGTTCTTC. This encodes CASSYSMGTHNEQFF.

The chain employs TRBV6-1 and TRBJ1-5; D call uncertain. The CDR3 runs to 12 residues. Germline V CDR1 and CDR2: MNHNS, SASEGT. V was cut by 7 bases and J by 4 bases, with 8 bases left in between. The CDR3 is CASKEFNQPQHF. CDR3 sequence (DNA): TGTGCCAGCAAGGAGTTTAATCAGCCCCAGCATTTT.

The DNA of the CDR3 is TGTGCCAGCAGTACCTGGCGCGGGCTTAATGAAAAACTGTTTTTT. Translated, it gives CASSTWRGLNEKLFF. V usage is TRBV28 and J usage is TRBJ1-4, with D uncertain. V was cut by 5 bases and J by 4 bases, with 14 bases left in between. CDR1 is MDHEN and CDR2 is SYDVKM in the germline V gene. The CDR3 contains 15 residues.

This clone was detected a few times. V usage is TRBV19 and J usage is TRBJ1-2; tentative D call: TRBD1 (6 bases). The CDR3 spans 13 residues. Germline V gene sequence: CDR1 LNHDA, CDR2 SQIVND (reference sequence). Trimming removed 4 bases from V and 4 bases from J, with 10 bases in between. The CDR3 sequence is CASSTQGSYGYTF. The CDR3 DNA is TGTGCCAGTAGTACTCAGGGGTCCTATGGCTACACCTTC.

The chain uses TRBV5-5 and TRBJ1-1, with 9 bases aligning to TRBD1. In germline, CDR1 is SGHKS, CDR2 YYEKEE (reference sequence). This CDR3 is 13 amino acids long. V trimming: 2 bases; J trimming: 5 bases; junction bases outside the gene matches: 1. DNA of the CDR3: TGTGCCAGCAGCTTTGGGACAGGGACTGAAGCTTTCTTT. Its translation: CASSFGTGTEAFF.

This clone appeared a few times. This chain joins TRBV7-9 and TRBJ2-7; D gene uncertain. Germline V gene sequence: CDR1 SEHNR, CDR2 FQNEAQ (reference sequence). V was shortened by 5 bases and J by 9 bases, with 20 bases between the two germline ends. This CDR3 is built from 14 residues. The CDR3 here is CASSRENTLRTQYF. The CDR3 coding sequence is TGTGCCAGCAGCCGTGAGAATACCCTACGAACGCAGTACTTC.